This T cell receptor beta chain emerged from a study of shared clonotypes between healthy human individuals. Whole-study results and caveats: Estimated richness values were generally larger in naive subsets than in memory subsets.

The assay was immunoSEQ multiplex PCR, and TCRdb's table has in-frame clones only and misses some. Of around 2.3 million clones in the sample, nearly 97% were seen once. V lost 3 bases to trimming and J lost 3 bases; unmatched junction nucleotides: 5. This CDR3 has 15 amino acids. CDR1 LNHDA and CDR2 SQIVND come from the germline V gene (reference sequence). Comment on this clone: Its antigen is as yet unknown.

J is TRBJ1-1 and V is TRBV19; TRBD1 matches 9 bases. Sequenced material: naive CD4+ T cells sorted from blood. The sample's subset: CD45RA+ positively selected. The TCR originated in a young man in good health. The CDR3, as DNA: TGTGCCAGTAGTATGTGGGACAGGGTCTACACTGAAGCTTTCTTT. Translating it yields CASSMWDRVYTEAFF.